This entry features one T cell receptor (beta chain) sequence. Method: immunoSEQ multiplex PCR; TCRdb's copy keeps in-frame clones and lacks some. Of about 20,000 clones listed, about four fifths are singletons. The sample comes from a study of T cell clones after liver transplantation. Across the study: Graft-donor-reactive sequences were compared with third-party-reactive TCRbeta sequences from pre-transplant mixed lymphocyte reactions.

V dropped 1 base and J dropped 1 base, with 2 bases sitting between them. The CDR3 loop spans 13 amino acids. In germline, CDR1 is SGHNT, CDR2 YENEEA. The genes are TRBV11-3 and TRBJ1-3; D gene uncertain. This clonotype was sampled from a human patient who received a liver transplant. Part of the T cells may come from the graft donor. Here the sequenced sample was CD8+ T cells from blood, taken less than 70 months after liver transplant. This CDR3 reads CASSLGSGNTIYF. The CDR3 coding sequence is TGTGCCAGCAGCTTAGGGTCTGGAAACACCATATATTTT.